One and the same sample provided the 9 T cell receptor beta chains below, sequenced in a study of cytomegalovirus exposure and HLA in healthy donors. Method: immunoSEQ multiplex PCR; TCRdb's copy keeps in-frame clones and lacks some. This sample has approximately 70,000 clones, with over 90% found just once. The sequencing input was PBMCs. The receptors originated from a woman aged 18-29 years in good health and CMV-seronegative.

V and J are TRBV7-8 and TRBJ1-2; 9 nucleotides match TRBD1. CDR1 is SGHVS, CDR2 FQNEAQ, per germline. Trimming took 5 bases from V and 10 from J; bases not matched to a gene: 8. The CDR3 contains 13 residues. The CDR3 DNA follows: TGTGCCAGCAGCGGGGGACAGGGTGACGACTACACCTTC. It codes for CASSGGQGDDYTF.

This rearrangement joins TRBV6-1 to TRBJ1-2; TRBD1 matches at 8 bases. CDR3 size: 12 residues. Per germline, CDR1 MNHNS and CDR2 SASEGT. Germline trimming cut 7 bases from V and 8 bases from J; bases unmatched to any gene: 6. Here the CDR3 reads CASTRTGRGYTF. CDR3 coding DNA: TGTGCCAGCACCCGGACAGGGAGAGGCTACACCTTC.

The J gene is TRBJ2-7, the V gene TRBV4-3; 9 bases match TRBD1. Germline V gene lookup returns CDR1 LGHNA and CDR2 YSLEER. The length of the CDR3 is 15 residues. V shed 1 base and J 5 bases; nucleotides not matched to a gene: 6. CDR3 DNA: TGCGCCAGCAGCCAAGTCCGGACAGGGGTTCACGAGCAGTACTTC. This encodes CASSQVRTGVHEQYF.

A single count supports this clone. J is TRBJ2-1 and V is TRBV28, with 8 bases fitting TRBD2. Germline CDR1 MDHEN, CDR2 SYDVKM. The CDR3 covers 16 residues. With V trimmed by 3 bases and J by 2 bases, 6 bases remained unmatched. CDR3 protein: CASSFPGREAYNEQFF. The CDR3 DNA reads TGTGCCAGCAGTTTCCCTGGGCGGGAGGCCTACAATGAGCAGTTCTTC.

The rearrangement links TRBV11-2 to TRBJ2-7; 12 bases agree with TRBD2. The CDR3 covers 14 residues. CDR1 is SGHAT, CDR2 FQNNGV, per germline. V lost 6 bases and J lost 3; bases outside the gene matches: 3. This CDR3 is CASRRLAGVYEQYF. The CDR3 region has the DNA TGTGCCAGCAGACGACTAGCGGGAGTCTACGAGCAGTACTTC. The full variable domain, completed using reference TRBV11-2 and TRBJ2-7, is EAGVAQSPRYKIIEKRQSVAFWCNPISGHATLYWYQQILGQGPKLLIQFQNNGVVDDSQLPKDRFSAERLKGVDSTLKIQPAKLEDSAVYLCASRRLAGVYEQYFGPGTRLTVT.

V usage is TRBV25-1 and J usage is TRBJ1-2, with 7 bases that match TRBD1. Looked up from germline, CDR1 is MGHDK and CDR2 is SYGVNS. This CDR3 is built from 15 residues. Trimming at V came to 6 bases and at J to 8 bases, leaving 15 bases not matched to a gene. CDR3 in amino acids: CASRATGQLSRGYTF. The CDR3 DNA follows: TGTGCCAGCAGGGCGACAGGGCAGCTAAGCAGGGGCTACACCTTC.

This clone occurred a few times. The chain employs TRBV6-1 and TRBJ1-5; 10 bases map to TRBD1. The germline gives CDR1 MNHNS, CDR2 SASEGT. The CDR3 runs to 14 residues. V lost 6 bases, J lost 6 bases, and 5 bases stayed unmatched. Here the CDR3 DNA reads TGTGCCAGCAGCGAGACAGGGGGCGTTCAGCCCCAGCATTTT. Amino acids: CASSETGGVQPQHF.

The chain carries TRBV4-3 and TRBJ2-3; 9 bases match TRBD1. Germline loops: CDR1 LGHNA, CDR2 YSLEER. V shed 0 bases and J 4 bases; nucleotides not matched to a gene: 5. CDR3 size: 16 residues. Here the CDR3 reads CASSQERTGVSDTQYF. For the CDR3, the DNA is TGCGCCAGCAGCCAAGAAAGGACAGGGGTATCAGATACGCAGTATTTT.

The V gene is TRBV9, the J gene TRBJ2-1; 7 bases fit TRBD2. The germline V gene has CDR1 SGDLS and CDR2 YYNGEE. CDR3 length: 14 amino acids. V dropped 5 bases and J dropped 4; count of bases not matched to a gene: 6. CDR3 DNA sequence: TGTGCCAGCAGTACTAGCGCCCTATACAATGAGCAGTTCTTC. It encodes CASSTSALYNEQFF. Supplemented by reference TRBV9 and TRBJ2-1, the full variable domain reads DSGVTQTPKHLITATGQRVTLRCSPRSGDLSVYWYQQSLDQGLQFLIQYYNGEERAKGNILERFSAQQFPDLHSELNLSSLELGDSALYFCASSTSALYNEQFFGPGTRLTVL.